This TCR beta chain was captured in a study of shared clonotypes between healthy human individuals. Data came from immunoSEQ multiplex PCR; TCRdb stores just in-frame clones and leaves some out. The data contain 100,000 to 120,000 clones, about 70% of them seen just once; the ten biggest clones take up about 25%. The CDR3 is made up of 11 amino acids. Germline-derived CDR1 and CDR2 are SNHLY and FYNNEI. V was pared by 6 bases and J by 2 bases, with 5 bases between. This TCR was recovered from a woman in her 30s in good health. The V call is TRBV2, the J call TRBJ2-7; D gene uncertain. Sequenced sample: memory CD8+ T cells sorted from blood. The subset is: CD45RO+ cells pooled with CCR7-negative TemRA cells. CDR3 DNA: TGTGCCAGCAGGGAAACCTACGAGCAGTACTTC. As protein: CASRETYEQYF.